This TCR beta chain was sequenced during a study of blood T cell repertoires in COVID-19. Study at large: T cells, B-cell-depleted T cells, or PBMCs provided the cDNA or gDNA that served as material.

Original methodology: Researchers report that nucleated cell counts were estimated from reference gene primer amplification. Libraries were prepared by immunoSEQ multiplex PCR; TCRdb keeps only in-frame clonotypes and omits some of them. The V and J calls and the clone size are those of that table, but D and trimming were determined from the DNA. The sample lists approximately 140,000 clones, about 84% seen once, with roughly 10% in the top ten. CDR1 KGHSH and CDR2 LQKENI come from the germline V gene. This CDR3 is 16 amino acids long. Trimming stripped 6 bases from V and 0 bases from J, with 12 bases between. This clone was detected only once.

Material for sequencing was peripheral blood. V is TRBV18 and J is TRBJ1-6; D unclear. The origin of this receptor is a woman aged 80 or older in a cohort sampled during active or convalescent COVID-19. This chain's CDR3 is CASSLGVSSYNSPLHF. For the CDR3, the DNA is TGTGCCAGCTCCCTGGGCGTTAGCTCCTATAATTCACCCCTCCACTTT.